This is a list of T cell receptor beta chains from one sample in a study of lymphopenia after photon versus proton radiotherapy. Measured with immunoSEQ multiplex PCR; TCRdb has only the in-frame clones, and not every one. In the table there are fewer than 30,000 clones, around 83% of which are singletons. This specimen consisted of peripheral blood, obtained from a patient treated with photon-based radiotherapy. The source is a woman aged 45-65 years with pancreatic cancer. Both conserved end residues are part of each CDR3. The D gene is left open where the match is weak. Clone sizes are given selectively: once, few, many, or a class where the clone is expanded.

clone_size: -
d_call: TRBD2
cdr3_length: 14
v_call: TRBV28
j_call: TRBJ2-7
cdr3_nt: TGTGCCAGCAGTTCTAGGACTAGCGGGATGGAGCAGTACTTC
cdr3_aa: CASSSRTSGMEQYF

clone_size: -
d_call: TRBD1
cdr3_length: 13
v_call: TRBV5-1
j_call: TRBJ2-5
cdr3_nt: TGCGCCAGCATAGGGACAGGGGGAGAGACCCAGTACTTC
cdr3_aa: CASIGTGGETQYF

clone_size: -
d_call: -
cdr3_length: 13
v_call: TRBV9
j_call: TRBJ2-1
cdr3_nt: TGTGCCAGCAGCACCGGGACTTACAATGAGCAGTTCTTC
cdr3_aa: CASSTGTYNEQFF

clone_size: -
d_call: TRBD1
cdr3_length: 20
v_call: TRBV5-1
j_call: TRBJ2-6
cdr3_nt: TGCGCCAGCAGCTTGGCCGCTCCGGGACAGGGGGCTGGAGGGGCCAACGTCCTGACTTTC
cdr3_aa: CASSLAAPGQGAGGANVLTF

clone_size: once
d_call: -
cdr3_length: 15
v_call: TRBV6-6
j_call: TRBJ2-7
cdr3_nt: TGTGCCAGCAGTTATTACATGGCCGTCTCCTACGAGCAGTACTTC
cdr3_aa: CASSYYMAVSYEQYF

clone_size: -
d_call: -
cdr3_length: 14
v_call: TRBV19
j_call: TRBJ2-2
cdr3_nt: TGTGCCAGTAGTATGGCGTCTCTAACCGGGGAGCTGTTTTTT
cdr3_aa: CASSMASLTGELFF

clone_size: -
d_call: -
cdr3_length: 14
v_call: TRBV11-2
j_call: TRBJ2-3
cdr3_nt: TGTGCCAGCAGCCCTGACCGACAGACAGATACGCAGTATTTT
cdr3_aa: CASSPDRQTDTQYF

clone_size: once
d_call: TRBD2
cdr3_length: 15
v_call: TRBV28
j_call: TRBJ2-1
cdr3_nt: TGTGCCAGCTCTCAAGCGGGAGGAGGGTACAATGAGCAGTTCTTC
cdr3_aa: CASSQAGGGYNEQFF

clone_size: -
d_call: -
cdr3_length: 14
v_call: TRBV6-5
j_call: TRBJ1-1
cdr3_nt: TGTGCCAGCAGAAATACAGGGCCAGGCACTGAAGCTTTCTTT
cdr3_aa: CASRNTGPGTEAFF

clone_size: -
d_call: -
cdr3_length: 15
v_call: TRBV5-1
j_call: TRBJ1-1
cdr3_nt: TGCGCCAGCAGCTTGGAGGCCAGGGGAATCACTGAAGCTTTCTTT
cdr3_aa: CASSLEARGITEAFF

clone_size: once
d_call: TRBD1
cdr3_length: 15
v_call: TRBV7-9
j_call: TRBJ2-5
cdr3_nt: TGTGCCAGCAGCTCCGGGACAGGGGGAAGAGAGACCCAGTACTTC
cdr3_aa: CASSSGTGGRETQYF

clone_size: -
d_call: -
cdr3_length: 13
v_call: TRBV6-5
j_call: TRBJ1-2
cdr3_nt: TGTGCCAGCAGTTACGGAGGGACATCTGGCTACACCTTC
cdr3_aa: CASSYGGTSGYTF

clone_size: -
d_call: -
cdr3_length: 14
v_call: TRBV5-1
j_call: TRBJ2-1
cdr3_nt: TGCGCCAGCAGGGAGCCGGAATCCTACAATGAGCAGTTCTTC
cdr3_aa: CASREPESYNEQFF

clone_size: -
d_call: TRBD2
cdr3_length: 12
v_call: TRBV5-1
j_call: TRBJ2-5
cdr3_nt: TGCGCCAGCAGCATTAGCGGGGCGACCCAGTACTTC
cdr3_aa: CASSISGATQYF

clone_size: -
d_call: TRBD1
cdr3_length: 19
v_call: TRBV11-2
j_call: TRBJ2-6
cdr3_nt: TGTGCCAGCAGCTTACGTCTGGCAGGGGGAATAACTGGGGCCAACGTCCTGACTTTC
cdr3_aa: CASSLRLAGGITGANVLTF

clone_size: -
d_call: TRBD2
cdr3_length: 14
v_call: TRBV28
j_call: TRBJ2-2
cdr3_nt: TGTGCCAGCAGTCTAGCGGGAGGTGGCGGGGAGCTGTTTTTT
cdr3_aa: CASSLAGGGGELFF

clone_size: -
d_call: -
cdr3_length: 12
v_call: TRBV28
j_call: TRBJ1-4
cdr3_nt: TGTGCCACAACCCAGGATAATGAAAAACTGTTTTTT
cdr3_aa: CATTQDNEKLFF

clone_size: -
d_call: -
cdr3_length: 13
v_call: TRBV27
j_call: TRBJ2-7
cdr3_nt: TGTGCCAGCAGTTTCCCCGGCCTCTCCCCTCTCTACTTC
cdr3_aa: CASSFPGLSPLYF

clone_size: -
d_call: -
cdr3_length: 15
v_call: TRBV7-6
j_call: TRBJ2-1
cdr3_nt: TGTGCCAGCAGCTTAGAGGGGTTCTCCTACAATGAGCAGTTCTTC
cdr3_aa: CASSLEGFSYNEQFF

clone_size: -
d_call: TRBD2
cdr3_length: 13
v_call: TRBV2
j_call: TRBJ2-1
cdr3_nt: TGTGCCAGCATTGGCCCGACTAGCGGTGAGCAGTTCTTC
cdr3_aa: CASIGPTSGEQFF

clone_size: -
d_call: TRBD2
cdr3_length: 14
v_call: TRBV15
j_call: TRBJ2-7
cdr3_nt: TGTGCCACCAGCAGAGACCTAGCGGGAGGCGAGCAGTACTTC
cdr3_aa: CATSRDLAGGEQYF

clone_size: -
d_call: TRBD2
cdr3_length: 17
v_call: TRBV10-2
j_call: TRBJ2-7
cdr3_nt: TGCGCCAGCAGTGAGTCGGGGGTGGGGAGCGGGAGATACGAGCAGTACTTC
cdr3_aa: CASSESGVGSGRYEQYF

clone_size: -
d_call: TRBD2
cdr3_length: 16
v_call: TRBV29-1
j_call: TRBJ2-1
cdr3_nt: TGCAGCGGAACGGGGACTAGCGGGAGGGCCTACAATGAGCAGTTCTTC
cdr3_aa: CSGTGTSGRAYNEQFF

clone_size: -
d_call: -
cdr3_length: 11
v_call: TRBV28
j_call: TRBJ1-2
cdr3_nt: TGTGCCAGCAGTTCCGACTATGGCTACACCTTC
cdr3_aa: CASSSDYGYTF